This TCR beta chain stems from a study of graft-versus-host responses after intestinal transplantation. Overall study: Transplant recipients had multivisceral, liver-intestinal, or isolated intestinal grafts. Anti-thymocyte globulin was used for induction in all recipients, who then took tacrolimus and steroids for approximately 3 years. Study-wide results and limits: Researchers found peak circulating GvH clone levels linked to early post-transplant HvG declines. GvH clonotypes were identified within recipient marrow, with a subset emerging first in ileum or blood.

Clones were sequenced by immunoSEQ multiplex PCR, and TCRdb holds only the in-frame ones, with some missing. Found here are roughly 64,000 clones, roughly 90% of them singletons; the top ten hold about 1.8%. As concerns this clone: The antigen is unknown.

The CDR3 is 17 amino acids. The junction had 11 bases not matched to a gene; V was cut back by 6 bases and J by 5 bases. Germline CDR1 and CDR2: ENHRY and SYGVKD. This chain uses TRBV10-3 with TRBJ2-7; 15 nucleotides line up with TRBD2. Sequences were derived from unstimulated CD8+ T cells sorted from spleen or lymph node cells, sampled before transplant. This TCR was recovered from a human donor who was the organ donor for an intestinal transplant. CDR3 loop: CAIRRGTSGRSSDEQYF. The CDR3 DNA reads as TGTGCCATCAGGCGGGGGACTAGCGGGAGGTCTAGCGACGAGCAGTACTTC.